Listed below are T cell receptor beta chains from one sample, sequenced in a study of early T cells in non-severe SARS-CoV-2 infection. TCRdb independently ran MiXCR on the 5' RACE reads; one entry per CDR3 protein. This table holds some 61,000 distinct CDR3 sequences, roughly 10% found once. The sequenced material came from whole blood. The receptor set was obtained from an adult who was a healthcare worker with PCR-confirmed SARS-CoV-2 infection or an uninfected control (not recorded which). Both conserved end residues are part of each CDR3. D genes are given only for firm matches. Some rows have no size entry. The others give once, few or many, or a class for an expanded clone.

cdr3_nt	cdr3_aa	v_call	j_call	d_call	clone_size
TGTGCCAGCAGTCCTCAGGGAACCGGGGAGCTGTTTTTT	CASSPQGTGELFF	TRBV2	TRBJ2-2	.	medium-sized
TGTGCCAGCACTGAATGGGGGTCTGGCTACACCTTC	CASTEWGSGYTF	TRBV6-1	TRBJ1-2	.	many
TGTGCCAGCAAAACCGGGACAGGGTTTAACTCACCCCTCCACTTT	CASKTGTGFNSPLHF	TRBV25-1	TRBJ1-6	TRBD1	many
TGCGCCAGCAGCTTGGGAGTCAGCTCTGGAAACACCATATATTTT	CASSLGVSSGNTIYF	TRBV5-1	TRBJ1-3	.	many
TGTGCCTGGAGTGTAGCAGGGATTAATCTTTCACCCCTCCACTTT	CAWSVAGINLSPLHF	TRBV30	TRBJ1-6	.	few
TGTGCCAGCTATCTTCCGCCGGGGGGTAGCGGGAGCACAGATACGCAGTATTTT	CASYLPPGGSGSTDTQYF	TRBV7-9	TRBJ2-3	TRBD2	.
TGTGCCAGCACCCCAGGGGGGGCGCGATATACTGAAGCTTTCTTT	CASTPGGARYTEAFF	TRBV27	TRBJ1-1	TRBD1	many
TGTGCCAGCAGCGCTGACCCCAATTCACCCCTCCACTTT	CASSADPNSPLHF	TRBV9	TRBJ1-6	.	.
TGTGCCATCAGTGAGTCAAGGGGATTGGACTATGGCTACACCTTC	CAISESRGLDYGYTF	TRBV10-3	TRBJ1-2	.	.
TGTGCCAGCAGTGAAGGCACGCACCGCTACGAGCAGTACTTC	CASSEGTHRYEQYF	TRBV2	TRBJ2-7	.	many
TGCGCCAGCAGCTTGCGTAGGGGTGGCACAGATACGCACTATTTT	CASSLRRGGTDTHYF	TRBV5-1	TRBJ2-3	.	.
TGTGCCAGCTCACCGCCCGCGGGAGTCGATGAGCAGTTCTTC	CASSPPAGVDEQFF	TRBV18	TRBJ2-1	TRBD2	.
TGTGCCAGCCGTCCGAGGGGGCAGAACACTGAAGCTTTCTTT	CASRPRGQNTEAFF	TRBV11-3	TRBJ1-1	TRBD1	.
TGTGCCAGCGGGAAGAACACCGGGGAGCTGTTTTTT	CASGKNTGELFF	TRBV9	TRBJ2-2	.	few
TGTGCCAGCAGCTTGCGGGGACAGGGATATGAGCAGTACTTC	CASSLRGQGYEQYF	TRBV7-2	TRBJ2-7	TRBD1	.
TGTGCCAGCAGAAGCATCCCGGGACTAGCGGGCACAGATACGCAGTATTTT	CASRSIPGLAGTDTQYF	TRBV7-8	TRBJ2-3	TRBD2	many
TGTGCCAGCAGTCCTCCGGCAGGAACTGAAGCTTTCTTT	CASSPPAGTEAFF	TRBV6-5	TRBJ1-1	.	once
TGTGCCAGCAGCCCAGGGGGGGCAGACAATGAGCAGTTCTTC	CASSPGGADNEQFF	TRBV7-8	TRBJ2-1	.	many
TGTGCCAGCAGCCCCATTGGCCTAGCGGGGGGGTACGAGCAGTACTTC	CASSPIGLAGGYEQYF	TRBV7-2	TRBJ2-7	TRBD2	few
TGTGCCAGCAGCTTGATCTCCCAGGGGGGAGAGACCCAGTACTTC	CASSLISQGGETQYF	TRBV7-9	TRBJ2-5	.	many
TGTGCCAGCAGCCCAGGCCGGGACAGGGATTTT	CASSPGRDRDF	TRBV7-9	TRBJ1-3	TRBD1	many
TGTGCCAGCAGCCCTTCCGCGGGCCCCAACACCGGGGAGCTGTTTTTT	CASSPSAGPNTGELFF	TRBV7-9	TRBJ2-2	.	few
TGCAGTGCTAGAGGACAGGGGGCGTCTTCGTTCTTC	CSARGQGASSFF	TRBV20-1	TRBJ2-1	TRBD1	.
TGCAGCGTTGAGGGCCGGGTCTCCTACAATGAGCAGTTCTTC	CSVEGRVSYNEQFF	TRBV29-1	TRBJ2-1	.	.
TGTGCCAGCAGCCTGTCCGGGACGGTATTCGAGCAGTACTTC	CASSLSGTVFEQYF	TRBV7-8	TRBJ2-7	.	few
TGCAGCGTCCTCACGAACACTGAAGCTTTCTTT	CSVLTNTEAFF	TRBV29-1	TRBJ1-1	.	.
TGTGCCAGCAGCTCCTACGATACGCAGTATTTT	CASSSYDTQYF	TRBV7-2	TRBJ2-3	.	many
TGTGCCAGCACCCGGGACTTCCAAAACAATGAGCAGTTCTTC	CASTRDFQNNEQFF	TRBV11-2	TRBJ2-1	.	many
TGTGCCAGCAGTTTCCAGGGCGGTCAGCCCCAGCATTTT	CASSFQGGQPQHF	TRBV12-3/TRBV12-4	TRBJ1-5	.	few
TGTGCCAGCAGCTCGGGGCAGGCCTTGGGGGAGCAGTACTTC	CASSSGQALGEQYF	TRBV5-6	TRBJ2-7	.	.
TGCAGCGTTCTTGAGAGGGGAGAGACCCAGTACTTC	CSVLERGETQYF	TRBV29-1	TRBJ2-5	.	many
TGTGCCAGCAGTTTACTAAATGACCAAGAGACCCAGTACTTC	CASSLLNDQETQYF	TRBV12-3/TRBV12-4	TRBJ2-5	.	few
TGCGCCAGCAGCCCAGGGACAGCTGACTATGGCTACACCTTC	CASSPGTADYGYTF	TRBV5-1	TRBJ1-2	TRBD1	many
TGTGCCAGCAGCCAAAGGGGGAGTATGTCCTACGAGCAGTACTTC	CASSQRGSMSYEQYF	TRBV4-2	TRBJ2-7	.	.
TGTGCCTGGATAGGGGGAAGGAACTATGGCTACACCTTC	CAWIGGRNYGYTF	TRBV30	TRBJ1-2	.	few
TGTGCCAGCAGCCAGGGACATGGCAGCGATACGCAGTATTTT	CASSQGHGSDTQYF	TRBV4-2	TRBJ2-3	.	many
TGTGCCAGCAGCCCTACTGGACAGGGGAACGGCTACACCTTC	CASSPTGQGNGYTF	TRBV7-9	TRBJ1-2	TRBD1	many
TGCAGTGCTAGCACGAGGACAGCTAATGAAGCTTTCTTT	CSASTRTANEAFF	TRBV20-1	TRBJ1-1	.	.
TGTGCCAGCAGACCTCCGGGACCCACCGGGGGCTACACCTTC	CASRPPGPTGGYTF	TRBV6-5	TRBJ1-2	.	many
TGTGCCAGCAGCCCCTCCTACGGAGGCTACTCTGGGGCCAACGTCCTGACTTTC	CASSPSYGGYSGANVLTF	TRBV4-2	TRBJ2-6	.	few
TGTGCCAGCAGTTACTCGGAGGGGCCGTATAACTATGGCTACACCTTC	CASSYSEGPYNYGYTF	TRBV6-5	TRBJ1-2	.	.
TGTGCCAGCAGCCCTGGACCGAACTACGAGCAGTACTTC	CASSPGPNYEQYF	TRBV7-6	TRBJ2-7	.	many
TGTGCCACCAGCAGAGACTTAGCGCACTTTAGCACAGATACGCAGTATTTT	CATSRDLAHFSTDTQYF	TRBV15	TRBJ2-3	.	few
TGTGCCATCGGGACTAGCGACTCCTACGAGCAGTACTTC	CAIGTSDSYEQYF	TRBV10-3	TRBJ2-7	TRBD2	few
TGTGCCGGAGCGACAGGGGAAGACACTGAAGCTTTCTTT	CAGATGEDTEAFF	TRBV30	TRBJ1-1	TRBD1	many
TGTGCCAGCAGCTTAATTATGCGAGGGACCCAGTACTTC	CASSLIMRGTQYF	TRBV7-3	TRBJ2-5	.	many
TGTGCCAGCAGCTTACCGAGCAGGCACGAGCAGTACTTC	CASSLPSRHEQYF	TRBV7-2	TRBJ2-7	.	many
TGTGCCAGCAGCTTAGAGGATCCGAGGACACCGAAGGGGGAGCAGTACTTC	CASSLEDPRTPKGEQYF	TRBV11-2	TRBJ2-7	.	many
TGTGCCAGCAGCTTAACGGCCGGGACTAAACCTGGAAACACCATATATTTT	CASSLTAGTKPGNTIYF	TRBV7-2	TRBJ1-3	.	many
TGTGCCAGCAGTTACTCTCTTCTGGTTACTGGGGCGGATGAGCAGTTCTTC	CASSYSLLVTGADEQFF	TRBV6-5	TRBJ2-1	.	.
TGCAGCGTTGGTTTGGGGTCCAACTCGGGGGAGCAGTACTTC	CSVGLGSNSGEQYF	TRBV29-1	TRBJ2-7	.	many